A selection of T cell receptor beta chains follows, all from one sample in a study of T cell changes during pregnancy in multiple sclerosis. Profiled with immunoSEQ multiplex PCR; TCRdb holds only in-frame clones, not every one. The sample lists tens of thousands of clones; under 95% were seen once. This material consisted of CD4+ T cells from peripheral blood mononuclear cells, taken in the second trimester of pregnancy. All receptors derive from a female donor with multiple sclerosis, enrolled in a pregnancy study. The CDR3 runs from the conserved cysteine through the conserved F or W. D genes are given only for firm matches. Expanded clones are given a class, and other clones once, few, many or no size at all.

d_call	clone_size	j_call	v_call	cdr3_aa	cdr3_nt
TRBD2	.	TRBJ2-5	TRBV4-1	CASSQDGAGGLETQYF	TGCGCCAGCAGCCAAGATGGAGCGGGAGGGCTCGAGACCCAGTACTTC
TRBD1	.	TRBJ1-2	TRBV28	CAVGTGNGYTF	TGTGCCGTGGGGACAGGGAACGGCTACACCTTC
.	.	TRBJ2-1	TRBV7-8	CASSLGRGSYNEQFF	TGTGCCAGCAGCTTAGGGAGGGGCTCCTACAATGAGCAGTTCTTC
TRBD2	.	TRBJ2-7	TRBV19	CASSMSGTSGYEQYF	TGTGCCAGTAGTATGAGTGGGACTAGCGGCTACGAGCAGTACTTC
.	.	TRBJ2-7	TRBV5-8	CASSPTQVAQAEQYF	TGTGCCAGCAGCCCTACTCAGGTGGCGCAGGCCGAGCAGTACTTC
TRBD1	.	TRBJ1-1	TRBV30	CAWSTTGGRNTEAFF	TGTGCCTGGAGTACTACAGGGGGGAGAAACACTGAAGCTTTCTTT
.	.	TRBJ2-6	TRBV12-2	CASRLDGALFSGANVLTF	TGTGCAAGTCGCTTAGATGGGGCGCTTTTCTCTGGGGCCAACGTCCTGACTTTC
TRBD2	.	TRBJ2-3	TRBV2	CASMGGATDTQYF	TGTGCCAGCATGGGAGGGGCTACAGATACGCAGTATTTT
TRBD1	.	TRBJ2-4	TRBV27	CASRRTGGDIQYF	TGTGCCAGCCGACGGACAGGGGGGGACATTCAGTACTTC
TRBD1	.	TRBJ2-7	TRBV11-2	CASSTGQGDYEQYF	TGTGCCAGCAGCACGGGACAGGGGGACTACGAGCAGTACTTC
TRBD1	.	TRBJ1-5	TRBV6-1	CASSLDRAGNQPQHF	TGTGCCAGCAGTTTGGACAGGGCAGGCAATCAGCCCCAGCATTTT
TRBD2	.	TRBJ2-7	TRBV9	CASSVGDSGGRVYF	TGTGCCAGCAGCGTAGGGGACTCCGGGGGGAGGGTGTACTTC
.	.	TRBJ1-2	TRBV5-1	CASSLVFRGAANYGYTF	TGCGCCAGCAGCTTGGTGTTCAGGGGTGCGGCGAACTATGGCTACACCTTC
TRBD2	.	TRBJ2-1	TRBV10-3	CAISDGPGTSGGPFF	TGTGCCATCAGTGATGGTCCCGGGACTAGCGGAGGGCCGTTCTTC
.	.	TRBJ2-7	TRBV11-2	CASSLETSHSYEQYF	TGTGCCAGCAGCTTAGAAACTTCCCACTCCTACGAGCAGTACTTC
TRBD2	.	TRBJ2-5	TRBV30	CAWRNSGRAWETQYF	TGTGCCTGGAGAAATAGCGGGAGGGCCTGGGAGACCCAGTACTTC
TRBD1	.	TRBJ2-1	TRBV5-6	CASSPIPDRGSFLYNEQFF	TGTGCCAGCAGCCCAATCCCGGACAGGGGCTCCTTTCTTTACAATGAGCAGTTCTTC
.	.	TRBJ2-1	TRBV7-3	CASSLTPLSEQFF	TGTGCCAGCAGCTTAACCCCCCTAAGTGAGCAGTTCTTC
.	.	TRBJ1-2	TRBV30	CAWSGTVPDYGYTF	TGTGCCTGGAGTGGGACAGTTCCCGACTATGGCTACACCTTC
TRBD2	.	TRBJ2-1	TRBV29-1	CSVDRLAGEAYNEQFF	TGCAGCGTTGATCGACTAGCGGGAGAGGCCTACAATGAGCAGTTCTTC
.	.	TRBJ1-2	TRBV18	CASSPRSRGNYGYTF	TGTGCCAGCTCACCGCGGTCGAGGGGGAACTATGGCTACACCTTC
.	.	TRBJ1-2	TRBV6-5	CASSQVPYRDGYTF	TGTGCCAGCAGCCAAGTCCCCTACAGGGATGGCTACACCTTC
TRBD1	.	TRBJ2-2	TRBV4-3	CASSEGQGDTGELFF	TGCGCCAGCAGCGAGGGACAGGGGGACACCGGGGAGCTGTTTTTT
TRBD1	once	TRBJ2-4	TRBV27	CASSSKGQGQGNIQYF	TGTGCCAGCAGTTCCAAAGGACAGGGTCAAGGAAACATTCAGTACTTC
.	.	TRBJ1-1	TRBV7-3	CASRQIGGTAFF	TGTGCCAGCAGACAAATTGGGGGGACAGCTTTCTTT
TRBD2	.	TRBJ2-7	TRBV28	CASTPSAGGYEQYF	TGTGCCAGCACCCCCTCAGCGGGAGGCTACGAGCAGTACTTC
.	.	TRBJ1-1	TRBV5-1	CASSVNMNTEAFF	TGCGCCAGCAGCGTAAATATGAACACTGAAGCTTTCTTT
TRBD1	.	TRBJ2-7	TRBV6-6	CASSYLPTGGTEQYF	TGTGCCAGCAGTTACCTTCCGACAGGGGGCACCGAGCAGTACTTC
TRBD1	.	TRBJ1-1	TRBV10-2	CASSGQGAIAEAFF	TGCGCCAGCAGTGGGCAGGGGGCGATAGCTGAAGCTTTCTTT
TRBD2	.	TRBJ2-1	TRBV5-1	CASSSRLAGTKLSSYNEQFF	TGCGCCAGCAGCTCACGACTAGCGGGTACCAAATTAAGCTCCTACAATGAGCAGTTCTTC
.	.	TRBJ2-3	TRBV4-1	CASSHKKADTFTDTQYF	TGCGCCAGCAGCCACAAAAAGGCAGACACCTTCACAGATACGCAGTATTTT
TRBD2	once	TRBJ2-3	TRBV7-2	CASSTETSGLSTYTQYF	TGTGCCAGCAGCACGGAGACTAGCGGGCTCTCGACTTATACGCAGTATTTT
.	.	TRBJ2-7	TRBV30	CAGNRAPSYEQYF	TGTGCCGGGAACAGGGCCCCATCCTACGAGCAGTACTTC
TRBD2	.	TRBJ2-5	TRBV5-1	CASSWGLAGVETQYF	TGCGCCAGCAGCTGGGGACTAGCGGGAGTTGAGACCCAGTACTTC
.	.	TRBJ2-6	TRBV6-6	CASSYGSSGANVLTF	TGTGCCAGCAGTTACGGGAGCTCTGGGGCCAACGTCCTGACTTTC
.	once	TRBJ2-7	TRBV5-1	CASSGGGRLSYEQYF	TGCGCCAGCAGTGGGGGGGGGCGGCTATCCTACGAGCAGTACTTC
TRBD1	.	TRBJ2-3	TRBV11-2	CASSLKGGSTDTQYF	TGTGCCAGCAGCCTAAAAGGGGGCTCCACAGATACGCAGTATTTT
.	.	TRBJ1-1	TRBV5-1	CASSLDRTDEAFF	TGCGCCAGCAGCTTGGATAGGACAGACGAAGCTTTCTTT
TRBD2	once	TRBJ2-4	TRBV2	CASKLAGPRGNIQYF	TGTGCCAGCAAACTAGCGGGCCCGAGGGGGAACATTCAGTACTTC
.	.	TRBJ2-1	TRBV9	CASSPGWGSVQNEQFF	TGTGCCAGCAGCCCAGGGTGGGGATCAGTACAAAATGAGCAGTTCTTC
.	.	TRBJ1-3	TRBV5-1	CASSLAAAGNTIYF	TGCGCCAGCAGCTTGGCCGCGGCTGGAAACACCATATATTTT
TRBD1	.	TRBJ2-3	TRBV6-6	CASSYSGTGTDTQYF	TGTGCCAGCAGTTACTCCGGGACAGGCACAGATACGCAGTATTTT
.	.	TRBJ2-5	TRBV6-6	CASSYRDQETQYF	TGTGCCAGCAGTTACCGGGACCAAGAGACCCAGTACTTC
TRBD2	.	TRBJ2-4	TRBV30	CAWSVQARLAKTIQYF	TGTGCCTGGAGTGTACAGGCCAGACTAGCCAAAACCATTCAGTACTTC
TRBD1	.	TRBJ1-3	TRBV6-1	CASIQGVSGNTIYF	TGTGCCAGCATTCAGGGGGTCTCTGGAAACACCATATATTTT
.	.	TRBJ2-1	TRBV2	CASSRQTAGDEQFF	TGTGCCAGCTCGAGACAGACCGCAGGGGATGAGCAGTTCTTC
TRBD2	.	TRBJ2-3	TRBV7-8	CASSSRLAGGVEADTQYF	TGTGCCAGCAGCTCCAGACTAGCGGGGGGGGTTGAGGCAGATACGCAGTATTTT
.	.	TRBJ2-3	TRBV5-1	CASSKQGDTQYF	TGCGCCAGCAGCAAACAGGGAGATACGCAGTATTTT
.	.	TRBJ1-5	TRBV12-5	CASGQGARLNQPQHF	TGTGCTAGTGGCCAAGGGGCACGCCTAAACCAGCCCCAGCATTTT